The following is a T cell receptor (beta chain) sequence with its context. Its antigen is as yet unknown. The data stem from a study of tumor-infiltrating lymphocytes in localized non-small cell lung cancer. Study-level findings and limits: Tumor T-cell fraction from TCR sequencing was not associated with recurrence-free survival (p = 0.61). Each assay used a separate piece of the same tissue. Only some patients had TCR sequencing, depending on available tissue.

The CDR3 extends over 18 amino acids. Per germline, CDR1 MNHNS and CDR2 SASEGT. V dropped 1 base and J dropped 4; count of bases not matched to a gene: 14. Here immunoSEQ multiplex PCR was the method, and the copy in TCRdb shows in-frame clones only, minus some. The data contain roughly 9,000 clones, almost 80% of them singletons. This clonotype was obtained from a human donor with non-small cell lung cancer. Sequenced input: lung tumor tissue. V gene TRBV6-1 combines with J gene TRBJ1-2, with TRBD1 matching over 8 bases. The CDR3 coding sequence is TGTGCCAGCAGTGAAGGGGGGGCAGGGGGCAATCGGGGCTATGGCTACACCTTC. The encoded protein is CASSEGGAGGNRGYGYTF.